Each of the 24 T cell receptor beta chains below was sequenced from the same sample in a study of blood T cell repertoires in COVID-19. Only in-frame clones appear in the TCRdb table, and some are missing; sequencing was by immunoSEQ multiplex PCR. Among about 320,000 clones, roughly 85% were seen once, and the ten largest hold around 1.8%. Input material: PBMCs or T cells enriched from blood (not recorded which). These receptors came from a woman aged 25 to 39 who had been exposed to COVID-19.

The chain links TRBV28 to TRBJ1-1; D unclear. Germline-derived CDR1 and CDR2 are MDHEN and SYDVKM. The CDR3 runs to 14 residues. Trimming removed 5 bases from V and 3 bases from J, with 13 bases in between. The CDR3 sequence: CASSIPEFYTEAFF. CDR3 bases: TGTGCCAGCAGTATCCCGGAGTTTTACACTGAAGCTTTCTTT.

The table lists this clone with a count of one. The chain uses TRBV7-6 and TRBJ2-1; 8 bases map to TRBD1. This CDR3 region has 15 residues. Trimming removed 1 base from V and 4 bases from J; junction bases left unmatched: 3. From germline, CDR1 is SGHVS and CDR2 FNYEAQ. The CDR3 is CASSLEGQAYNEQFF. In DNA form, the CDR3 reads TGTGCCAGCAGCTTAGAGGGACAGGCATACAATGAGCAGTTCTTC.

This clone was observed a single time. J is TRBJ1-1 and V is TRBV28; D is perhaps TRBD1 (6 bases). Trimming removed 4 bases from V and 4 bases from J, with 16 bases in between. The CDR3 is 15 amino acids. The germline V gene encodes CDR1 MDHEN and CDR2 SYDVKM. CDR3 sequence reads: CASSSPGVPSTEAFF. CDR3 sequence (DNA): TGTGCCAGCAGTTCACCAGGGGTTCCGAGCACTGAAGCTTTCTTT.

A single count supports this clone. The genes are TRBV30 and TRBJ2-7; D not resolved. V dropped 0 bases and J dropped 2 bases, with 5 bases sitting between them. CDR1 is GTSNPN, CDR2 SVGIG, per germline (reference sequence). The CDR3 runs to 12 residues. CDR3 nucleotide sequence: TGTGCCTGGAGTGTACGCGCCTACGAGCAGTACTTC. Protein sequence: CAWSVRAYEQYF.

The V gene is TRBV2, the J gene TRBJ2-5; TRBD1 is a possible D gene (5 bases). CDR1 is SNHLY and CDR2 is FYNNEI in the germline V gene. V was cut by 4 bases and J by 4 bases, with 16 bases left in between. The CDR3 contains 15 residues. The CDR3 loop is CASSVQGLGSETQYF. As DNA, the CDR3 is TGTGCCAGCAGTGTTCAGGGTCTAGGATCAGAGACCCAGTACTTC.

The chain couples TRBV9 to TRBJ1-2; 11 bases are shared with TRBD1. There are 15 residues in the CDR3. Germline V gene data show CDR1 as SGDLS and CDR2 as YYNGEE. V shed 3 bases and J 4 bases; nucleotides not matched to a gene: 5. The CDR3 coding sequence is TGTGCCAGCAGCGAATCCGGGACAGGGGGCTATGGCTACACCTTC. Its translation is CASSESGTGGYGYTF.

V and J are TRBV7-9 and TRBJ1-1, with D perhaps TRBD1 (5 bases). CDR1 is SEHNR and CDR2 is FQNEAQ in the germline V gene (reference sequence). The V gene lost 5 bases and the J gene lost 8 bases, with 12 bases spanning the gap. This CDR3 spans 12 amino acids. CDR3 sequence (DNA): TGTGCCAGCAGCCTGGGGCGGGGGGAAGCTTTCTTT. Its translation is CASSLGRGEAFF.

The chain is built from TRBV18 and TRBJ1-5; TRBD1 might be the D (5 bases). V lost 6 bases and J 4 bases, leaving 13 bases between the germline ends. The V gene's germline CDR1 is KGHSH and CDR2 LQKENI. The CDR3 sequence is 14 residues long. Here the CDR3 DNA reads TGTGCCAGCTCGGAAAGACAGATTAATCAGCCCCAGCATTTT. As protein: CASSERQINQPQHF.

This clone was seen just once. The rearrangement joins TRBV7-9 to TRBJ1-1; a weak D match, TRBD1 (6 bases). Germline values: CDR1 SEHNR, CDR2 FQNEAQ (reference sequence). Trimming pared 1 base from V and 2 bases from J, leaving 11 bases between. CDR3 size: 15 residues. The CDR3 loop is CASSLDGQSNTEAFF. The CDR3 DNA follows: TGTGCCAGCAGCTTAGACGGACAGTCAAACACTGAAGCTTTCTTT. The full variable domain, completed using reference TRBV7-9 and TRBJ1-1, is DTGVSQNPRHKITKRGQNVTFRCDPISEHNRLYWYRQTLGQGPEFLTYFQNEAQLEKSRLLSDRFSAERPKGSFSTLEIQRTEQGDSAMYLCASSLDGQSNTEAFFGQGTRLTVV.

The CDR3 nucleotides are TGTGCCAGCAGCAAAGGACTAGCGGGAGGATTCTCCACAGATACGCAGTATTTT. It is translated as CASSKGLAGGFSTDTQYF. V usage is TRBV6-2 or TRBV6-3 and J usage is TRBJ2-3, with 14 bases aligning to TRBD2. The J segment lost 2 bases and the V segment lost 6 bases, leaving 10 bases of the junction unmatched. Germline V lookup: CDR1 MNHEY, CDR2 SVGEGT. The CDR3 has 18 residues.

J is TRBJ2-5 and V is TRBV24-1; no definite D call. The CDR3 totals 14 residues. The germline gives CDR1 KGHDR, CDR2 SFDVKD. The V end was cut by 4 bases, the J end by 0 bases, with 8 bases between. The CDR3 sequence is CATSEAGNQETQYF. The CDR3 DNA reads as TGTGCCACCAGTGAGGCAGGAAACCAAGAGACCCAGTACTTC.

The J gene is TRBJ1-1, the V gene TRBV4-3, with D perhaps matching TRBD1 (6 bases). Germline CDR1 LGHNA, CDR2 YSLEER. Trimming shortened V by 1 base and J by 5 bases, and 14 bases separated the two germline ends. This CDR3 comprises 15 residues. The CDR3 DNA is TGCGCCAGCAGCCAAGCCAGGGGAGAGGGAACTGAAGCTTTCTTT. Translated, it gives CASSQARGEGTEAFF.

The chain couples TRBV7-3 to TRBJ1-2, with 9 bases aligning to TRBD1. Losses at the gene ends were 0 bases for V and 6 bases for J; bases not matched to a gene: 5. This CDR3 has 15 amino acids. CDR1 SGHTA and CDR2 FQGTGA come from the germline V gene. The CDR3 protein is CASSLTGQGGHGYTF. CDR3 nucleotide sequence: TGTGCCAGCAGCTTAACGGGACAGGGAGGACATGGCTACACCTTC.

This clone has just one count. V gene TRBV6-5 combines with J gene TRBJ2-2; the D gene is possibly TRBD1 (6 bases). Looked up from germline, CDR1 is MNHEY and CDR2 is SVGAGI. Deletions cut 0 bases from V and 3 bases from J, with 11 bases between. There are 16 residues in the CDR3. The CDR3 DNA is TGTGCCAGCAGTTACTCTGGGGGCGCGTACACCGGGGAGCTGTTTTTT. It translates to CASSYSGGAYTGELFF.

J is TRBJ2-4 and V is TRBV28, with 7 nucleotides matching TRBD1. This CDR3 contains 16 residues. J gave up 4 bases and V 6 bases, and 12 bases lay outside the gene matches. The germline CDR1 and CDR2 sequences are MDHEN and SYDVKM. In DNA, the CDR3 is TGTGCCAGCAGATTTCGGGACAGATTTTCTAAAAACATTCAGTACTTC. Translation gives CASRFRDRFSKNIQYF.

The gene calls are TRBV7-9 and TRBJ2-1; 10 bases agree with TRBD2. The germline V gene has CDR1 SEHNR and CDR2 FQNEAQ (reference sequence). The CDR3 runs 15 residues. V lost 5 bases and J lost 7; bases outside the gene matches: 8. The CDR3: CASSQLAGNVNEQFF. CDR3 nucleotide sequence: TGTGCCAGCAGCCAACTAGCGGGAAACGTGAATGAGCAGTTCTTC.

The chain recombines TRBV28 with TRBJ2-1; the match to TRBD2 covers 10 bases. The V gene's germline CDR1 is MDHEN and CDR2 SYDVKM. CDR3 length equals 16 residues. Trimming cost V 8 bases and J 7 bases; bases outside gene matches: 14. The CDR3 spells CASEYGGLAGVNEQFF. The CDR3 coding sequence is TGTGCCAGCGAATATGGCGGGCTAGCGGGAGTTAATGAGCAGTTCTTC.

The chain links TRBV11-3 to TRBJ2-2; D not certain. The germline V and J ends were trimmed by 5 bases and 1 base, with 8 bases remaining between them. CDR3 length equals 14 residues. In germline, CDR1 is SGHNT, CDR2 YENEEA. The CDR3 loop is CASSPVLNTGELFF. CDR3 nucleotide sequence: TGTGCCAGCAGCCCCGTACTGAACACCGGGGAGCTGTTTTTT.

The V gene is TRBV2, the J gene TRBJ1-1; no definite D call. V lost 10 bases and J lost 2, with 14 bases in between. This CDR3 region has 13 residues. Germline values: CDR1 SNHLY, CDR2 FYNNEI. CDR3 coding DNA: TGTGCCATCAGAAAGGAGGAAAACACTGAAGCTTTCTTT. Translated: CAIRKEENTEAFF.

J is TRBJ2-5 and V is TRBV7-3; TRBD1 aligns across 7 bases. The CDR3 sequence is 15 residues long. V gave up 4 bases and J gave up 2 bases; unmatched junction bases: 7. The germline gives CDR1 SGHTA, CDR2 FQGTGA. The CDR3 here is CASSSVGGRQETQYF. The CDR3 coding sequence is TGTGCCAGCAGCTCGGTAGGGGGCCGGCAAGAGACCCAGTACTTC. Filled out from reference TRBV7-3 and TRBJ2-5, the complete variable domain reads GAGVSQTPSNKVTEKGKYVELRCDPISGHTALYWYRQSLGQGPEFLIYFQGTGAADDSGLPNDRFFAVRPEGSVSTLKIQRTERGDSAVYLCASSSVGGRQETQYFGPGTRLLVL.

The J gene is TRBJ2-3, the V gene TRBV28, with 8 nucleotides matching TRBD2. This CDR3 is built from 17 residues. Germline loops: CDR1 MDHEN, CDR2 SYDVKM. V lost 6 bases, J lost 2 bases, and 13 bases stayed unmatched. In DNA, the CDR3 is TGTGCCAGCAGCCCTATAATTAGCGGGGTAAACACAGATACGCAGTATTTT. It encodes CASSPIISGVNTDTQYF.

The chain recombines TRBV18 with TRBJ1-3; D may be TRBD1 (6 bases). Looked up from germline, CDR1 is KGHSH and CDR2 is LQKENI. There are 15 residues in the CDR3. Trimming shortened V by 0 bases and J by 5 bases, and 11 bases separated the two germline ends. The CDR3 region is CASSPPNRDRNTIYF. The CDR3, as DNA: TGTGCCAGCTCACCACCCAACAGGGACCGAAACACCATATATTTT.

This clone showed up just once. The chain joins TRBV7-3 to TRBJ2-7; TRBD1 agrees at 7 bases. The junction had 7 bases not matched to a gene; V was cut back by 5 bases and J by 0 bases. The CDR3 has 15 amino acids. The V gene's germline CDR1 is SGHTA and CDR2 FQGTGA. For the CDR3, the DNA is TGTGCCAGCAGCACCTACAGGGGAAGCTCCTACGAGCAGTACTTC. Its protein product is CASSTYRGSSYEQYF. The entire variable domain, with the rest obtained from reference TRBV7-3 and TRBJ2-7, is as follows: GAGVSQTPSNKVTEKGKYVELRCDPISGHTALYWYRQSLGQGPEFLIYFQGTGAADDSGLPNDRFFAVRPEGSVSTLKIQRTERGDSAVYLCASSTYRGSSYEQYFGPGTRLTVT.

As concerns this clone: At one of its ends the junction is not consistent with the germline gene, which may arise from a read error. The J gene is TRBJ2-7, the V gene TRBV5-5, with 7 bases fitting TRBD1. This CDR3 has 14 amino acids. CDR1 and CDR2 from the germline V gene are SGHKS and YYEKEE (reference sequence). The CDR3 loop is CASGLPGQSYEQYF. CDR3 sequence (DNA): TGTGCCAGCGGCTTGCCGGGACAGAGCTACGAGCAGTACTTC.